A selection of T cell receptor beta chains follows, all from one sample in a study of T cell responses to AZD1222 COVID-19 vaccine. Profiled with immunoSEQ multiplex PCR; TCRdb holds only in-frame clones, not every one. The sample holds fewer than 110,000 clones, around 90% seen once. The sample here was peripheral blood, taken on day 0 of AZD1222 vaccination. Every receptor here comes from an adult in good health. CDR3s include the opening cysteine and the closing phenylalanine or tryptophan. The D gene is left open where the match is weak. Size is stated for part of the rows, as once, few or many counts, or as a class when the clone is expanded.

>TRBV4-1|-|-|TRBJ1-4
CASSQDLGGLGREKLFF
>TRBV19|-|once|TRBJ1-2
CASSIEVSGIYGYTF
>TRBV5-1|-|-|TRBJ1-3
CASRITGSSGNTIYF
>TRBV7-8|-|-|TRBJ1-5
CASSLVWEVSNQPQHF
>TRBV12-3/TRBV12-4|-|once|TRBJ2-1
CASSFPRGEQFF
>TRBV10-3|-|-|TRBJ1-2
CAISEAIGGYTF
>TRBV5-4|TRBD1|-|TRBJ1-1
CASSLGQGRTEAFF
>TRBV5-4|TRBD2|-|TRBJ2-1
CASSGRGNEQFF
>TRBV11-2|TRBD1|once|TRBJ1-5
CASSQGQGAIQPQHF
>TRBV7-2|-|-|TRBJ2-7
CASSFSGGDDEQYF
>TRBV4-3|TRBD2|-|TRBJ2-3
CASSQVWGSGVGAISDTQYF
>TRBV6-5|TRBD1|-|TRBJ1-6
CASSYSGQGNSPLHF
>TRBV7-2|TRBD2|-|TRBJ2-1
CASSVGLARRYNEQFF
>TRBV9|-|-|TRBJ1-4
CASSASQRGEKLFF
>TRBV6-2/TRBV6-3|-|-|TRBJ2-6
CASSYSNSGANVLTF
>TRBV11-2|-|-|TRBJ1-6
CASSLNSGGESPLHF
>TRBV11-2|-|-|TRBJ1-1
CASSPRQTEAFF
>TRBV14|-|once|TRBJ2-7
CASSHGGAEGYEQYF